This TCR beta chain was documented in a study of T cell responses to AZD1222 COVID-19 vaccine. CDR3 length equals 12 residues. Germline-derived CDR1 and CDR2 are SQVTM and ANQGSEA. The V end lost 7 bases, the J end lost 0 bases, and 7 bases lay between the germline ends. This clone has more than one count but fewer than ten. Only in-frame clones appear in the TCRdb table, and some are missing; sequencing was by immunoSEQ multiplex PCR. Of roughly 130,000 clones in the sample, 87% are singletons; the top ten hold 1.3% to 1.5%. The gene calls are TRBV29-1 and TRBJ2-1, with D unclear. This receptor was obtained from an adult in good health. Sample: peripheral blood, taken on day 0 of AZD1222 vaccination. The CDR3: CSGIRSYNEQFF. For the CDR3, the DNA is TGCAGCGGTATCCGCTCCTACAATGAGCAGTTCTTC.